This is a list of T cell receptor beta chains from one sample in a study of shared clonotypes between healthy human individuals. Only in-frame clones appear in the TCRdb table, and some are missing; sequencing was by immunoSEQ multiplex PCR. Among under 130,000 clones, about 70% were seen once, and the ten largest hold around 26%. The material sequenced was memory CD8+ T cells sorted from blood. The receptors derive from a young woman in good health. CDR3s include the opening cysteine and the closing phenylalanine or tryptophan. The order of the fields is V gene, D gene, J gene, CDR3 protein. D genes are given only for firm matches.

TRBV27	NA	TRBJ1-5	CASSPWVPLSNQPQHF
TRBV4-1	TRBD1	TRBJ1-2	CASSHGTGALVFPDGYTF
TRBV7-8	NA	TRBJ1-4	CASSLVGLQISNEKLFF
TRBV6-1	NA	TRBJ2-5	CASSESPEAETQYF
TRBV6-4	NA	TRBJ2-3	CASSDSTADTQYF
TRBV2	TRBD1	TRBJ2-2	CASSQGAMGELFF
TRBV30	NA	TRBJ2-1	CACDPPPANEQFF
TRBV6-1	NA	TRBJ1-5	CASSEYQGTRNQPQHF
TRBV6-6	TRBD1	TRBJ2-7	CASSYSPGQFYEQYF
TRBV28	NA	TRBJ2-7	CASSARGDSYEQYF
TRBV6-6	TRBD2	TRBJ2-4	CASSPTRLADKNIQYF
TRBV19	NA	TRBJ2-4	CASSIGDRMGIQYF
TRBV7-3	NA	TRBJ2-2	CASSPGYAGELFF
TRBV7-3	NA	TRBJ2-3	CASSQGYLRTDTQYF
TRBV6-4	NA	TRBJ2-3	CASSAGVADTQYF
TRBV7-8	TRBD1	TRBJ1-2	CASSSGQGTILNYGYTF
TRBV15	NA	TRBJ2-3	CATSRDQGTGTDTQYF
TRBV28	TRBD1	TRBJ2-2	CASSSGTGNTGELFF
TRBV4-1	NA	TRBJ2-1	CASSQHEAYNEQFF
TRBV19	NA	TRBJ2-2	CASSIDLAGARDTGELFF
TRBV9	TRBD2	TRBJ2-1	CASSAGLAGDISVHNEQFF
TRBV11-2	NA	TRBJ2-5	CASSLGLVWEQYF
TRBV10-1	NA	TRBJ2-7	CASSLSGSGEQYF
TRBV4-1	NA	TRBJ2-2	CASSPLGVGGELFF
TRBV15	NA	TRBJ2-2	CATSRGDIDTGELFF
TRBV15	NA	TRBJ2-4	CATSRDWGAPVIIQYF
TRBV19	NA	TRBJ2-1	CASSLVQFREQFF
TRBV11-3	TRBD2	TRBJ2-1	CASSPRASGSGNEQFF
TRBV28	TRBD1	TRBJ1-1	CASSFRDRLNTEAFF
TRBV4-1	NA	TRBJ1-1	CASRGEGTEAFF
TRBV27	NA	TRBJ2-1	CASSLPGQGKTEQFF
TRBV7-9	NA	TRBJ2-7	CASSLLADKQYF
TRBV7-6	NA	TRBJ2-2	CASSLRTGNTGELFF
TRBV5-4	TRBD1	TRBJ2-5	CASRNTGGSETQYF
TRBV25-1	TRBD1	TRBJ1-4	CASSFGQGGEKLFF
TRBV27	NA	TRBJ1-1	CASRSPTVEAFF
TRBV28	NA	TRBJ1-1	CATGSWVEGNTEAFF
TRBV6-4	NA	TRBJ2-3	CASSERSTDTQYF
TRBV6-4	NA	TRBJ2-6	CASSPGRSGANVLTF
TRBV6-6	NA	TRBJ2-5	CASSYVSGIKETQYF
TRBV28	NA	TRBJ2-2	CASTTYAGELFF
TRBV7-2	NA	TRBJ2-5	CASSLWTVQETQYF
TRBV25-1	NA	TRBJ2-7	CASSEEPVGTESYEQYF
TRBV6-5	NA	TRBJ2-7	CASSYIAGGDSYEQYF
TRBV27	TRBD2	TRBJ2-7	CASSARLASTYEQYF
TRBV7-9	TRBD1	TRBJ1-1	CASSPRTGVLDTEAFF
TRBV25-1	TRBD2	TRBJ2-3	CASTGTSGSRSTDTQYF
TRBV19	TRBD1	TRBJ2-7	CAKPTGSSYEQYF
TRBV29-1	NA	TRBJ2-5	CSVERSSAETQYF
TRBV6-5	NA	TRBJ1-3	CASSYWWGNTIYF
TRBV4-1	TRBD1	TRBJ1-2	CASSYPGQGINGYTF
TRBV4-1	NA	TRBJ1-1	CASSLKIGPATEAFF
TRBV6-5	NA	TRBJ2-2	CASSYSMNRNTGELFF
TRBV14	NA	TRBJ2-6	CASSLRRAGSSGANVLTF
TRBV6-6	NA	TRBJ2-3	CASSDSGDTQYF
TRBV7-3	NA	TRBJ2-7	CASSPGLGYEQYF
TRBV7-8	TRBD1	TRBJ1-4	CASSLVSTGGYEKLFF
TRBV7-2	NA	TRBJ1-5	CASSLDSTPNQPQHF